The present entry profiles one T cell receptor beta chain with its context. The data were obtained in a study of blood T cell repertoires in COVID-19. TCRdb keeps only in-frame clones here, not all; method: immunoSEQ multiplex PCR. The data show some 260,000 clones, 75% to 90% seen once. The origin of this receptor is a woman aged 70-85 years with COVID-19, enrolled during active disease. Material for sequencing was peripheral blood.

The CDR3 sequence: CASSEIGGRTTDTQYF. CDR3 in DNA: TGTGCCAGCAGTGAAATTGGCGGGAGAACCACAGATACGCAGTATTTT. This rearrangement joins TRBV2 to TRBJ2-3; 7 bases match TRBD2. Germline loops: CDR1 SNHLY, CDR2 FYNNEI. V was clipped by 2 bases and J by 2 bases; unmatched bases: 7. This CDR3 comprises 16 residues.